The 4 T cell receptor beta chains given below trace back to one sample, sequenced in a study of tumor and adjacent non-tumor tissue in lung cancer. The library came from three nested PCR rounds adapted from ARM-PCR protocols. TCRdb analysed the multiplex PCR reads with MiXCR anew, one entry per CDR3 protein. The sample carries roughly 90,000 distinct CDR3 sequences, around 80% recorded once. This sample's RNA came from whole unsorted tissue. More than 3 cm separated this lung sample from the edge of the tumor. The material sequenced was distant non-tumor lung tissue. Every receptor here comes from a woman aged 45-59 years with non-small cell lung cancer.

As concerns this clonotype: With a much larger clone just one base away, this may be a read error. V usage is TRBV20-1 and J usage is TRBJ2-1; 10 nucleotides line up with TRBD2. With V trimmed by 5 bases and J by 0 bases, 7 bases remained unmatched. This CDR3 comprises 16 residues. Germline loops: CDR1 DFQATT, CDR2 SNEGSKA (reference sequence). The CDR3 is CSAFPPSGSSYNEQFF. DNA of the CDR3: TGCAGTGCTTTCCCCCCTAGCGGGAGCTCCTACAATGAGCAGTTCTTC.

There are a few counts of this clonotype. The chain combines TRBV14 with TRBJ2-1, with 13 bases fitting TRBD2. In germline, CDR1 is SGHDN, CDR2 FVKESK. The CDR3 sequence is 14 residues long. CDR3 in DNA: TGTGCTAGGAGCCAAGAACGACTAGCGGGGGGGCAGTTCTTC. Protein: CARSQERLAGGQFF.

As to this clonotype: The junction does not match germline at one end; this may be a read error. The chain recombines TRBV12-3 or TRBV12-4 with TRBJ2-7; D possibly corresponds to TRBD1 (6 bases). CDR3 size: 12 residues. CDR3 in DNA: TGTGCCAGCAGGCTACAGGGATCCGAGCAGATCTTC. Protein sequence: CASRLQGSEQIF.

Points on this clonotype: Without the conserved terminal phenylalanine or tryptophan, this CDR3 likely stems from a read error. The V call is TRBV20-1, the J call TRBJ2-7; 10 bases are a match to TRBD1. The V and J ends lost 5 bases and 1 base, in that order; junction bases with no gene match: 5. CDR1 is DFQATT, CDR2 SNEGSKA, per germline (reference sequence). The CDR3 sequence is 14 residues long. DNA of the CDR3: TGCAGTGCTTGGACAGGGGGAGGATCCTACGAGCAGTACTCC. Translated: CSAWTGGGSYEQYS.